The clone carrying this TCR beta chain was detected only a few times. Every sample yielded at least 6.5 million isolated PBMCs. Using a J-beta primer mix together with a sample-barcoded 5' primer, a second PCR was run for roughly 6 to 12 cycles. TCRdb reprocessed the 5' RACE reads via MiXCR and lists one record per CDR3 protein. Of fewer than 1,200,000 distinct CDR3 sequences detected, 25% appear once; the ten largest clones hold approximately 0.71%. The data belong to a study of blood T cells in healthy people across ages. Germline V lookup: CDR1 SQVTM, CDR2 ANQGSEA. With V trimmed by 6 bases and J by 4 bases, 8 bases remained unmatched. This CDR3 has 13 residues. These sequences were also reported in another study, on T cells of mothers and their children. That investigation notes: Donors comprised three healthy Caucasian mothers plus their six children.

Sequencing was done on a sample of blood. The rearrangement uses TRBV29-1 and TRBJ1-2, with 7 nucleotides matching TRBD1. The sequence was obtained from a girl aged 2 to 10 in good health. CDR3 nucleotide sequence: TGCAGCGTATCCGGGACAGTTTCCTATGGCTACACCTTC. It encodes CSVSGTVSYGYTF.